Described below is a single T cell receptor beta chain sequence and its context. Its antigen is currently unknown. Clones were sequenced by immunoSEQ multiplex PCR, and TCRdb holds only the in-frame ones, with some missing. The repertoire consists of 34,000 or so clones, with around 74% occurring once and the leading ten covering around an eighth. V gave up 0 bases and J gave up 4 bases, with 10 bases separating them. This CDR3 is built from 14 residues. Germline V lookup: CDR1 SGHRS, CDR2 YFSETQ. These data are taken from a study of radiotherapy plus CTLA-4 blockade in lung cancer. Study-level information: Objective responses were observed in about a sixth of patients, and disease control was achieved by about 30%.

Study-wide findings and caveats: The authors reported that early blood T cell clone dynamics, with interferon-beta, best predicted response. Once radiotherapy plus ipilimumab had been given, TCR clones derived from tumor expanded in blood.

Source: peripheral blood, taken from a patient treated with radiotherapy plus ipilimumab. The chain recombines TRBV5-1 with TRBJ2-5, with D perhaps matching TRBD1 (6 bases). The receptor was isolated from a human donor with non-small cell lung cancer that progressed on radiotherapy plus ipilimumab. CDR3 in amino acids: CASSLAEQGETQYF. The DNA for the CDR3 is TGCGCCAGCAGCTTGGCCGAACAGGGAGAGACCCAGTACTTC. The entire variable domain, with the rest obtained from reference TRBV5-1 and TRBJ2-5, is as follows: KAGVTQTPRYLIKTRGQQVTLSCSPISGHRSVSWYQQTPGQGLQFLFEYFSETQRNKGNFPGRFSGRQFSNSRSEMNVSTLELGDSALYLCASSLAEQGETQYFGPGTRLLVL.